This TCR beta chain was documented in a study of cytomegalovirus exposure and HLA in healthy donors. Regarding this clone: What it binds is unknown.

The CDR3 spans 13 residues. After removal of 5 bases from V and 9 bases from J, the junction contained 3 bases not matched to a gene. Looked up from germline, CDR1 is MNHEY and CDR2 is SMNVEV (reference sequence). The PCR had 60 Vbeta and 13 Jbeta primers. Data came from immunoSEQ multiplex PCR; TCRdb stores just in-frame clones and leaves some out. Found here are under 250,000 clones, about 85% of them singletons; the top ten hold roughly a tenth. Regarding the study as a whole: A previous analysis found most TCR beta V segments productive roughly 87% or roughly 30% of the time.

Sequences were obtained from PBMCs. The TCR sequence derives from a woman aged 45-65 years in good health and CMV-seropositive. The genes are TRBV27 and TRBJ2-1, with TRBD2 matching 11 bases. CDR3 sequence: CASSPGTSGEQFF. CDR3 bases: TGTGCCAGCAGTCCCGGGACTAGCGGTGAGCAGTTCTTC.